The source of this T cell receptor beta chain is a study of cytomegalovirus exposure and HLA in healthy donors. Findings and limits, study-wide: TCR beta chains associated with HLA were, in a later analysis, more clonally expanded than equally common others.

This PCR relied on a set of 60 Vbeta primers and 13 Jbeta primers. Some clones are missing from TCRdb's copy, which holds only in-frame ones; the method was immunoSEQ multiplex PCR. Of approximately 190,000 clones detected, about an eighth appear once; the ten largest clones hold about 8%. A few counts support this clone. Antigen unknown. Germline CDR1 SGHRS, CDR2 YFSETQ. V lost 5 bases and J lost 4; bases outside the gene matches: 9. The CDR3 covers 15 residues. The sequence derives from a man in his fifties in good health and CMV-seropositive. The V call is TRBV5-1, the J call TRBJ1-1, with 9 bases aligning to TRBD1. Sequencing was performed on PBMCs. CDR3 DNA: TGCGCCAGCAGTATCACAGGGGGCGGTGGCACTGAAGCTTTCTTT. It encodes CASSITGGGGTEAFF.